This T cell receptor beta chain was sequenced during a study of PD-1 blockade in mismatch repair-deficient tumors. The method was immunoSEQ multiplex PCR; TCRdb's version includes in-frame clones alone and lacks a portion of them. The repertoire holds 56,000 or so clones, with 65% to 85% as singletons. The CDR3 runs 14 residues. V lost 3 bases, J lost 8 bases, and 9 bases stayed unmatched. Germline CDR1 LNHDA, CDR2 SQIVND (reference sequence). The sequencing here drew on peripheral blood, taken roughly 21 weeks after starting pembrolizumab. This receptor was identified in an adult with mismatch repair-deficient cancer. This rearrangement joins TRBV19 to TRBJ1-2; 7 bases align to TRBD1. CDR3 loop: CASSIGGRGFGYTF. As DNA, the CDR3 is TGTGCCAGTAGTATCGGCGGCAGGGGGTTCGGCTACACCTTC.